Shown below are 5 T cell receptor beta chains from a single sample sequenced in a study of blood T cell repertoires in COVID-19. The table came from immunoSEQ multiplex PCR; TCRdb's copy has only in-frame clones and leaves some out. Among about 70,000 clones, around 90% were seen once, and the ten largest hold 11%. Material: peripheral blood. Receptor source: a woman aged 18-29 years with acute or convalescent COVID-19.

The V call is TRBV3-1 (or the pseudogene TRBV3-2), the J call TRBJ1-6; D is ambiguous. Trimming took off 4 bases at V and 7 bases at J, with 8 bases between the two ends. The CDR3 length is 13 residues. Germline CDR1 is LGHDT and CDR2 is YNNKEL (reference sequence). CDR3 amino acids: CASSPRWNSPLHF. The CDR3 DNA is TGTGCCAGCAGCCCGAGGTGGAATTCACCCCTCCACTTT.

The chain is built from TRBV4-3 and TRBJ2-1; 8 bases align to TRBD2. In germline, CDR1 is LGHNA, CDR2 YSLEER. Trimming took 0 bases from V and 3 from J; bases not matched to a gene: 7. This CDR3 region has 17 residues. CDR3 bases: TGCGCCAGCAGCCAAGATCTCCCAGCGGGAGTCTACAATGAGCAGTTCTTC. Translation gives CASSQDLPAGVYNEQFF.

The rearrangement links TRBV7-2 to TRBJ2-3; possible D gene TRBD2, 5 bases. Trimming cost V 5 bases and J 3 bases, with 15 bases left between them. The CDR3 spans 15 residues. Germline CDR1 SGHTA, CDR2 FQGNSA. The CDR3 loop reads CASSPIHRTTDTQYF. CDR3 DNA sequence: TGTGCCAGCAGCCCAATTCATAGGACTACAGATACGCAGTATTTT.

The V gene is TRBV21-1, the J gene TRBJ2-3; the DNA was not compared with TRBD2, the D call given in the table. TRBV21-1 is recorded as a pseudogene. This CDR3 contains 14 residues. CDR3 DNA sequence: TGTGCCAGCAGCGGCCGGACTAGCACAGATACGCAGTATTTT. Protein product: CASSGRTSTDTQYF.

This clone was seen a few times. The chain combines TRBV7-2 with TRBJ2-7; D is uncertain. This CDR3 region has 13 residues. CDR1 and CDR2 from the germline V gene are SGHTA and FQGNSA. The V gene lost 0 bases and the J gene lost 6 bases, with 9 bases spanning the gap. DNA of the CDR3: TGTGCCAGCAGCTTAGCGCGGTTCGGCGAGCAGTACTTC. It yields the protein CASSLARFGEQYF.